The next 5 T cell receptor beta chains were all read from a single sample in a study of blood T cell repertoires in COVID-19. Data came from immunoSEQ multiplex PCR; TCRdb stores just in-frame clones and leaves some out. The data contain about 100,000 clones, roughly 81% of them singletons. The sample consisted of peripheral blood. The receptors come from a man older than 75 with COVID-19, enrolled during active disease.

This rearrangement joins TRBV28 to TRBJ1-5; the match to TRBD1 covers 8 bases. CDR3 length: 15 amino acids. Germline V gene lookup returns CDR1 MDHEN and CDR2 SYDVKM. Trimming took 2 bases from V and 3 from J; bases not matched to a gene: 3. The CDR3 sequence is CASSLQGANNQPQHF. CDR3 DNA: TGTGCCAGCAGTTTACAGGGGGCGAACAATCAGCCCCAGCATTTT.

The rearrangement uses TRBV28 and TRBJ1-5; tentatively, D is TRBD1 (6 bases). CDR3 length: 14 amino acids. Germline V gene sequence: CDR1 MDHEN, CDR2 SYDVKM. V was trimmed by 1 base and J by 7 bases, leaving 11 bases between them. The chain's CDR3 is CASSLSGGEQPQHF. The CDR3 DNA follows: TGTGCCAGCAGTTTATCGGGGGGCGAACAGCCCCAGCATTTT.

CDR3 residues: CASSPQASGPGEQFF. The CDR3 bases are TGCGCCAGCAGCCCACAAGCTAGCGGTCCGGGTGAGCAGTTCTTC. V gene TRBV5-1 combines with J gene TRBJ2-1, with 7 bases aligning to TRBD2. CDR1 is SGHRS and CDR2 is YFSETQ in the germline V gene. Trimming at V came to 4 bases and at J to 9 bases, leaving 13 bases not matched to a gene. CDR3 length: 15 residues.

The chain has TRBV7-9 and TRBJ1-2, with D maybe TRBD1 (5 bases). Germline assignment: CDR1 SEHNR and CDR2 FQNEAQ (reference sequence). V was pared by 5 bases and J by 3 bases, with 25 bases between. The CDR3 consists of 18 residues. CDR3 nucleotide sequence: TGTGCCAGCAGCACGGGGTACTCCGGGGGAAGGACGGACTATGGCTACACCTTC. Translation: CASSTGYSGGRTDYGYTF.

The V gene is TRBV5-1, the J gene TRBJ2-3, with TRBD2 matching 12 bases. This CDR3 region has 15 residues. V was pared by 2 bases and J by 4 bases, with 2 bases of the junction left unmatched. The germline gives CDR1 SGHRS, CDR2 YFSETQ. For the CDR3, the DNA is TGCGCCAGCAGCTTTCTAGCGGGAGGGTCAGATACGCAGTATTTT. Translation: CASSFLAGGSDTQYF.